A selection of T cell receptor beta chains follows, all from one sample in a study of T-cell memory formation after mild COVID-19. MiXCR, run by TCRdb on the 5' RACE reads, gives a single entry per CDR3 protein. The sample has 150,000 or so distinct CDR3 sequences, approximately 26% seen once. The sample consisted of PBMCs or a T cell subset sorted from them (not recorded which). The receptors were sampled from an adult woman who had mild COVID-19 (a few samples of this study predate the infection). Cell type and time point are not known. Each CDR3 is given without its conserved first and last residue. Fields, in order: D gene, V gene, J gene, CDR3 protein. A D gene is named only where the DNA matches it firmly.

.	TRBV6-5	TRBJ2-5	ASSYSAGEETQY
.	TRBV4-3	TRBJ2-7	ASSQGETYEQY
.	TRBV19	TRBJ2-5	ASRSRGQETQY
TRBD2	TRBV7-6	TRBJ2-1	ASSLEARGSSYNEQF
.	TRBV7-8	TRBJ2-1	ASSLDYPGTGRNEQF
.	TRBV12-3/TRBV12-4	TRBJ1-1	ASSPGRGEAF
.	TRBV20-1	TRBJ1-1	SARDGNRDTEAF
TRBD1	TRBV6-2/TRBV6-3	TRBJ2-3	ASSYRTGGTDTQY
TRBD1	TRBV12-3/TRBV12-4	TRBJ1-1	ARGALGGWVNTEAF
TRBD2	TRBV7-9	TRBJ2-3	ASSSTSGGALPTDTQY
TRBD1	TRBV12-3/TRBV12-4	TRBJ2-7	ASSSEDREYEQY